One sample yielded the 5 T cell receptor beta chains listed below, sequenced in a study of early T cells in non-severe SARS-CoV-2 infection. One entry per CDR3 protein results from TCRdb running MiXCR on the 5' RACE reads. The sample records approximately 30,000 distinct CDR3 sequences, 5.4% being singletons. Sequences were obtained from whole blood. These receptors all come from an adult who was a healthcare worker with PCR-confirmed SARS-CoV-2 infection or an uninfected control (not recorded which).

This clonotype was counted many times. V usage is TRBV19 and J usage is TRBJ1-2; D is uncertain. The CDR3 extends over 13 amino acids. Germline CDR1 is LNHDA and CDR2 is SQIVND (reference sequence). V was clipped by 2 bases and J by 8 bases, with 12 bases between them. CDR3 residues: CASSIIDGYGYTF. The CDR3 DNA follows: TGTGCCAGTAGTATAATCGACGGGTACGGCTACACCTTC.

This clonotype was seen a handful of times. The chain employs TRBV10-3 and TRBJ2-7, with 7 positions matching TRBD2. The CDR3 extends over 14 amino acids. Germline CDR1 reads ENHRY; CDR2 reads SYGVKD. After removal of 10 bases from V and 2 bases from J, the junction contained 11 bases not matched to a gene. CDR3 bases: TGTGCCACTCAAGGGGCTAGCGGTACCTACGAGCAGTACTTC. It encodes CATQGASGTYEQYF.

This clonotype was seen repeatedly, ten times or more. The chain has TRBV7-2 and TRBJ2-1; 7 positions match TRBD2. V was pared by 8 bases and J by 6 bases, with 13 bases of the junction left unmatched. Per the germline V gene, CDR1 is SGHTA and CDR2 is FQGNSA. This CDR3 comprises 15 residues. CDR3 sequence: CASAPGLAETNEQFF. The CDR3 DNA sequence: TGTGCCAGCGCCCCCGGGCTAGCGGAGACCAATGAGCAGTTCTTC.

There are many counts of this clonotype. Here the CDR3 DNA reads TGTGCCAGTAGTATCGGACAGGGGAAGGTATACTATGGCTACACCTTC. Translation gives CASSIGQGKVYYGYTF. The chain couples TRBV19 to TRBJ1-2, with 9 bases fitting TRBD1. Looked up from germline, CDR1 is LNHDA and CDR2 is SQIVND (reference sequence). V was pared by 3 bases and J by 3 bases, with 8 bases of the junction left unmatched. CDR3 length: 16 residues.

The chain recombines TRBV3-1 with TRBJ2-7; 7 bases are a match to TRBD2. This CDR3 comprises 15 residues. The germline V gene has CDR1 LGHDT and CDR2 YNNKEL (reference sequence). With 5 bases clipped from V and 1 base from J, the junction kept 8 bases outside the gene matches. The CDR3 DNA reads as TGTGCCAGCAGCTTCGGGGGGAGCGGATCCTACGAGCAGTACTTC. It is translated as CASSFGGSGSYEQYF.